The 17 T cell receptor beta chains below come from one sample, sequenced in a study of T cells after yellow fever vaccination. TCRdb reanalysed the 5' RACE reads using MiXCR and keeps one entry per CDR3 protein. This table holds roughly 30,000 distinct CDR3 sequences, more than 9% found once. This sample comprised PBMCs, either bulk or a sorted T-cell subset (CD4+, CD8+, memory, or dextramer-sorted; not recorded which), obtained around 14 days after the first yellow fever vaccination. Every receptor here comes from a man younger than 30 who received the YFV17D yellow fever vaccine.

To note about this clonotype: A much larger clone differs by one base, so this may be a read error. Written as DNA, the CDR3 is TGTGCCATGGGGCGGGGGGCGCCGTATTTT. This translates into CAMGRGAPYF. The chain uses TRBV10-3 and TRBJ2-3; 8 positions match TRBD2. In germline, CDR1 is ENHRY, CDR2 SYGVKD. V shed 9 bases, J shed 14 bases, and the junction held 7 bases outside the gene matches. The CDR3 loop spans 10 amino acids.

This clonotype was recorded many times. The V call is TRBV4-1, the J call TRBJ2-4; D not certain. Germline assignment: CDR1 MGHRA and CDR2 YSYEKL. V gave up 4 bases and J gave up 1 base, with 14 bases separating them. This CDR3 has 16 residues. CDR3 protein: CASSPGWSGAKNIQYF. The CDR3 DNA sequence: TGCGCCAGCAGCCCCGGCTGGTCAGGTGCCAAAAACATTCAGTACTTC.

The CDR3 DNA reads as TGTGCCAGCGGCCTCGGGCTAGCGGGGGTTTTTAGCACAGATACGCAGTATTTT. Protein: CASGLGLAGVFSTDTQYF. The chain has TRBV4-2 and TRBJ2-3; 10 positions agree with TRBD2. This CDR3 has 18 residues. Trimming cost V 8 bases and J 0 bases; bases outside gene matches: 14. Germline V gene data show CDR1 as LGHNA and CDR2 as YNFKEQ.

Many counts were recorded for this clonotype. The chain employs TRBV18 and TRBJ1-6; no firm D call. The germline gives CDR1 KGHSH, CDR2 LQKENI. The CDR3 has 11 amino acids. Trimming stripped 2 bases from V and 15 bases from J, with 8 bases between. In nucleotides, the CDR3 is TGTGCCAGCTCACCAGGCAGCCTCCTCCACTTT. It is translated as CASSPGSLLHF.

In DNA, the CDR3 is TGCAGTGCTAGAGGTGGACTAGCGGGGGGGCTGGGGAAAGATACGCAGTATTTT. As protein: CSARGGLAGGLGKDTQYF. V usage is TRBV20-1 and J usage is TRBJ2-3, with 15 nucleotides matching TRBD2. The CDR3 totals 18 residues. Germline CDR1 reads DFQATT; CDR2 reads SNEGSKA (reference sequence). The J segment lost 5 bases and the V segment lost 1 base, leaving 10 bases of the junction unmatched.

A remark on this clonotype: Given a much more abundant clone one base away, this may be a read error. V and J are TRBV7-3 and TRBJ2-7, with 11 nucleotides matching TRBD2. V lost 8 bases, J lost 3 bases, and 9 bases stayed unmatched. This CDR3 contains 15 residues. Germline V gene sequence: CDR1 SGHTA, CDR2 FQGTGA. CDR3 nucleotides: TGTGCCAGCTGCGCTCGACTAGCGGGGTACTACGAGCAGTACTTC. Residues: CASCARLAGYYEQYF.

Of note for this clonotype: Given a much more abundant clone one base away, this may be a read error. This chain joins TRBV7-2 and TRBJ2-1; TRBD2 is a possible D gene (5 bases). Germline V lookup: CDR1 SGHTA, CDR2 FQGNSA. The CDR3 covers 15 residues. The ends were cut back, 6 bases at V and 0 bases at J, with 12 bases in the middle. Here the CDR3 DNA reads TGTGCCAGCAGGGCCCTGGGGAGCTCCTACAATGAGCAGTTCTTC. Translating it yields CASRALGSSYNEQFF.

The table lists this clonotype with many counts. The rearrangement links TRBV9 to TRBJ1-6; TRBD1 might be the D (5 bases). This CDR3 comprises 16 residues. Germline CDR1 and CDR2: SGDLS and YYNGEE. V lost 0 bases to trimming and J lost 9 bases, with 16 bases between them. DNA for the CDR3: TGTGCCAGCAGCGTAGAGGCCGGGCAAGGGGTTTCACCCCTCCACTTT. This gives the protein CASSVEAGQGVSPLHF.

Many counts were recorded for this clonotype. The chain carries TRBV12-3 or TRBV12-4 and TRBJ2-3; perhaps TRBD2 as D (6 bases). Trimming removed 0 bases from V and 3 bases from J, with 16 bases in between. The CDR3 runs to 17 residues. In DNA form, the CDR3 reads TGTGCCAGCAGTTTAGCGGGGTGGAGGGGCAATACAGATACGCAGTATTTT. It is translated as CASSLAGWRGNTDTQYF.

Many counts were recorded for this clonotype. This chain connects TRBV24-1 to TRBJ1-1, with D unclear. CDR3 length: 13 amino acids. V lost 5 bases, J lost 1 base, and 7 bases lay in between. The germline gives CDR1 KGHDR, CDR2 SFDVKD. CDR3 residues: CATSGDPNTEAFF. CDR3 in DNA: TGTGCCACCAGTGGTGACCCGAACACTGAAGCTTTCTTT.

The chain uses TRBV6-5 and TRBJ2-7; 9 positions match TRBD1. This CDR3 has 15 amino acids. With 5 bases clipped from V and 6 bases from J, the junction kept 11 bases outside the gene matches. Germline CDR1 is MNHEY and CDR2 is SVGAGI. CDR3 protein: CASSILGTGGLEQYF. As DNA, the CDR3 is TGTGCCAGCAGTATCCTCGGTACAGGGGGCCTCGAGCAGTACTTC.

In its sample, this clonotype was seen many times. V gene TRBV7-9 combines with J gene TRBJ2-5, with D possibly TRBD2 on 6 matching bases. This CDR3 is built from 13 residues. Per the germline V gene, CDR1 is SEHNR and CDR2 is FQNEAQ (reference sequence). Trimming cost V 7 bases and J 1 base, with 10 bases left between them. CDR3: CASTRGFQETQYF. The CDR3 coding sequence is TGTGCCAGCACCCGGGGGTTCCAAGAGACCCAGTACTTC.

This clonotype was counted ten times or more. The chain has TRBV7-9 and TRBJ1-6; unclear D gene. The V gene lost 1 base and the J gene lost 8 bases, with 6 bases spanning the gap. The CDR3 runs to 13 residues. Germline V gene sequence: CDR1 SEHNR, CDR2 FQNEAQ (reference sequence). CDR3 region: CASSLGGHSPLHF. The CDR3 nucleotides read TGTGCCAGCAGCTTAGGCGGTCATTCACCCCTCCACTTT.

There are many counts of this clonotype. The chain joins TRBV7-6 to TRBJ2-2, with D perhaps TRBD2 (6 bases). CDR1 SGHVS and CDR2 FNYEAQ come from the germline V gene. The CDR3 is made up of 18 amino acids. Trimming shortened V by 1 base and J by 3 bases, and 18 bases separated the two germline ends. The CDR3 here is CASSLGEVGVTDTGELFF. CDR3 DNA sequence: TGTGCCAGCAGCTTAGGGGAGGTGGGGGTTACGGACACCGGGGAGCTGTTTTTT.

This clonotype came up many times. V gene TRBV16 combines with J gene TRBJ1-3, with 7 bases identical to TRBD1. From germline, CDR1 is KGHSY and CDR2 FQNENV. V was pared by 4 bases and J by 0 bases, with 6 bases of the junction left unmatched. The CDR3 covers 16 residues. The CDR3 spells CASSREGAYSGNTIYF. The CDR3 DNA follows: TGTGCCAGCAGCCGAGAGGGGGCGTACTCTGGAAACACCATATATTTT.

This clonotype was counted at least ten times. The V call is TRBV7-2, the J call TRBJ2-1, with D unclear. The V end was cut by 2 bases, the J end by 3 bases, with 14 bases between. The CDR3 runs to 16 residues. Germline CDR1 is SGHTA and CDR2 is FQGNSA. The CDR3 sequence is CASSLFGRLYYNEQFF. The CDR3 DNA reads TGTGCCAGCAGCTTATTTGGTAGGCTCTACTACAATGAGCAGTTCTTC.

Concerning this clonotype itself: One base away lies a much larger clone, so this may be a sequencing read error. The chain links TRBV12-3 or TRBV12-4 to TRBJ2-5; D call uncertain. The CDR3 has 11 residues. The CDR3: CTSRHEETQYF. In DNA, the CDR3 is TGTACCAGCAGACATGAAGAGACCCAGTACTTC.